This T cell receptor (beta chain) was sequenced during a study of shared clonotypes between healthy human individuals. In the study overall: The study drew on a couple of women and a few men aged 18 to 49 as donors. Study-wide results and limits: Only blood was sampled; tissue repertoires likely differ. It was the non-shared clonotypes that had lower generation probabilities than clonotypes shared by all four donors.

CDR3 length: 14 amino acids. The germline V gene has CDR1 SQVTM and CDR2 ANQGSEA. V dropped 7 bases and J dropped 4 bases, with 19 bases sitting between them. Concerning this clone itself: What it binds is not known.

TCRdb keeps only in-frame clones here, not all; method: immunoSEQ multiplex PCR. This repertoire shows approximately 720,000 clones, less than 80% found once; its top ten account for 1.8%. This chain joins TRBV29-1 and TRBJ1-1; possible D gene TRBD1, 6 bases. Sequencing was carried out using memory CD4+ T cells sorted from blood. Subset of the sample: CD45RA-negative fraction. This TCR was sampled from a woman in her thirties in good health. CDR3 in DNA: TGCAGCGCCTCCAGCAGGGGATCTGGCACTGAAGCTTTCTTT. It is translated as CSASSRGSGTEAFF.